A selection of T cell receptor beta chains follows, all from one sample in a study of blood T cells in healthy people across ages. One entry per CDR3 protein results from TCRdb running MiXCR on the 5' RACE reads. The sample includes 1.5 million to 2 million distinct CDR3 sequences, approximately 28% of them seen just once. The sample consisted of blood. The receptor source for this set is a woman aged 25 to 39 in good health. The conserved cysteine and the conserved F or W are not part of the CDR3 here. Size tells how often a clone was seen (once, few, many) or the class of an expanded clone, and some rows leave it out.

cdr3_aa v_call clone_size j_call
ASSLEGETQY TRBV5-1 many TRBJ2-5
ASSPRRDADFGYT TRBV18 - TRBJ1-2
ASNLMGENTGELF TRBV2 - TRBJ2-2
SAPRDLASYNEQF TRBV20-1 - TRBJ2-1
ASSQVTGQGYT TRBV14 - TRBJ1-2
SVPGRDTEAF TRBV29-1 - TRBJ1-1
AISESGANTEAF TRBV10-3 - TRBJ1-1
ASSLKLAGTPTEQF TRBV9 few TRBJ2-1
ASRPPRGVNQPQH TRBV28 - TRBJ1-5
ASTAGGLSYNEQF TRBV10-2 - TRBJ2-1
SVGERGNEQY TRBV29-1 few TRBJ2-7
ASSLGDNYNEQF TRBV5-6 - TRBJ2-1
ASSQGGQGPYT TRBV4-1 - TRBJ1-2
ASSYPSGCLYFGTDTQY TRBV6-5 - TRBJ2-3
ASSLELQSEQF TRBV5-1 few TRBJ2-1
ASSLDVSLDEQF TRBV12-3/TRBV12-4 many TRBJ2-1
ASSIAGLAGGVETQY TRBV7-8 few TRBJ2-5
SVEESSGQGLYEQY TRBV29-1 many TRBJ2-7
ASSPNRDNTEAF TRBV4-1 few TRBJ1-1
ASTWDRANNEQF TRBV5-1 - TRBJ2-1
SASWVVAFQKYNSPLH TRBV20-1 many TRBJ1-6
ASSERAVAKNIQY TRBV2 once TRBJ2-4
ASSAQGAGHTIY TRBV12-3/TRBV12-4 - TRBJ1-3
SVVQIQETQY TRBV29-1 many TRBJ2-5
AISESNQGDQPQH TRBV10-3 - TRBJ1-5
ASSWVGGNQPQH TRBV6-6 many TRBJ1-5
ASSYPAPTQY TRBV6-2/TRBV6-3 - TRBJ2-3
ASSLAWGSQETQY TRBV7-2 few TRBJ2-5
AWSAPRTGYDPNYGYT TRBV30 few TRBJ1-2
AISDGPDYGYT TRBV10-3 - TRBJ1-2
SAPLQVNTEAF TRBV20-1 few TRBJ1-1
ASSPEGAGGIADTQY TRBV7-6 once TRBJ2-3
SVAETSYEQY TRBV29-1 many TRBJ2-7
SVRQGRQETQY TRBV20-1 - TRBJ2-5